The next 21 T cell receptor beta chains were all read from a single sample in a study of T cell responses to AZD1222 COVID-19 vaccine. Produced via immunoSEQ multiplex PCR; TCRdb's table is partial and in-frame only. The sample shows under 150,000 clones, just over 90% of them seen only once. Sequences were derived from peripheral blood, sampled on day 0 of AZD1222 vaccination. These receptors came from an adult in good health.

The chain joins TRBV11-1 to TRBJ1-2; D may be TRBD1 (5 bases). Trimming removed 5 bases at V and 3 bases at J, with 16 bases between. The CDR3 contains 15 residues. The germline gives CDR1 SGHAT, CDR2 FQDESV (reference sequence). CDR3 in amino acids: CASSPSYRGDYGYTF. The DNA for the CDR3 is TGTGCCAGCAGCCCCTCGTATAGGGGCGACTATGGCTACACCTTC.

The chain has TRBV29-1 and TRBJ1-2; 7 nucleotides align to TRBD1. The CDR3 consists of 14 residues. Germline V gene sequence: CDR1 SQVTM, CDR2 ANQGSEA. After removal of 0 bases from V and 7 bases from J, the junction contained 8 bases not matched to a gene. CDR3 sequence (DNA): TGCAGCGTTGAAGATGACAGGGATCACTTTGGCTACACCTTC. Translating it yields CSVEDDRDHFGYTF. Supplemented by reference TRBV29-1 and TRBJ1-2, the full variable domain reads SAVISQKPSRDICQRGTSLTIQCQVDSQVTMMFWYRQQPGQSLTLIATANQGSEATYESGFVIDKFPISRPNLTFSTLTVSNMSPEDSSIYLCSVEDDRDHFGYTFGSGTRLTVV.

The chain recombines TRBV4-2 with TRBJ2-7; 7 bases align to TRBD2. Germline-derived CDR1 and CDR2 are LGHNA and YNFKEQ. Losses at the gene ends were 0 bases for V and 2 bases for J; bases not matched to a gene: 13. The CDR3 has 18 residues. CDR3: CASSQDRGGRGRAYEQYF. CDR3 DNA: TGTGCCAGCAGCCAAGATCGGGGCGGGAGAGGGAGGGCCTACGAGCAGTACTTC.

In DNA form, the CDR3 reads TGCAGCGTTGGCAACAATGAGCAGTTCTTC. As protein: CSVGNNEQFF. The rearrangement uses TRBV29-1 and TRBJ2-1, with D uncertain. The CDR3 sequence is 10 residues long. Germline V gene data show CDR1 as SQVTM and CDR2 as ANQGSEA. V lost 4 bases to trimming and J lost 5 bases, with 3 bases between them.

In DNA, the CDR3 is TGTGCCAGCAGCCAAGGACTAGCGGAATCCTACGAGCAGTACTTC. Residues: CASSQGLAESYEQYF. V and J are TRBV7-2 and TRBJ2-7, with 10 bases identical to TRBD2. Per germline, CDR1 SGHTA and CDR2 FQGNSA. The CDR3 is made up of 15 amino acids. After removal of 5 bases from V and 1 base from J, the junction contained 5 bases not matched to a gene.

The sample holds one count of this clone. The chain carries TRBV6-5 and TRBJ1-5; D is perhaps TRBD1 (5 bases). Germline-derived CDR1 and CDR2 are MNHEY and SVGAGI. Trimming took 6 bases from V and 7 from J, leaving 19 bases between them. The CDR3 totals 15 residues. For the CDR3, the DNA is TGTGCCAGCAGCCGGGACCCCCAGACGGAGCAGCCCCAGCATTTT. Protein product: CASSRDPQTEQPQHF.

V usage is TRBV7-9 and J usage is TRBJ1-2; D is unresolved. The CDR3 consists of 15 residues. The V and J ends lost 3 bases and 6 bases respectively, with 17 bases between them. Germline CDR1 SEHNR, CDR2 FQNEAQ (reference sequence). This CDR3 reads CASSFTAESGHGYTF. The CDR3 DNA follows: TGTGCCAGCAGCTTTACAGCGGAATCGGGCCATGGCTACACCTTC.

This clone was observed a few times. The chain has TRBV10-3 and TRBJ1-2, with TRBD1 as a possible D gene (6 bases). This CDR3 comprises 13 residues. Germline CDR1 is ENHRY and CDR2 is SYGVKD. V lost 5 bases and J 7 bases, leaving 14 bases between the germline ends. CDR3 nucleotide sequence: TGTGCCATCAGTTTAGGGGGGGAGTTTGGCTACACCTTC. This translates into CAISLGGEFGYTF.

The chain has TRBV6-5 and TRBJ2-7; D might be TRBD2 (6 bases). Trimming took off 2 bases at V and 4 bases at J, with 15 bases between the two ends. CDR3 length equals 15 residues. The germline gives CDR1 MNHEY, CDR2 SVGAGI. CDR3 amino acids: CASSYRRPRDYEQYF. The CDR3 nucleotides read TGTGCCAGCAGTTACCGGCGGCCGCGGGATTACGAGCAGTACTTC.

This clone was seen a handful of times. The chain recombines TRBV4-2 with TRBJ2-3, with D perhaps matching TRBD1 or TRBD2 (6 bases each). Looked up from germline, CDR1 is LGHNA and CDR2 is YNFKEQ. The CDR3 covers 15 residues. Trimming stripped 4 bases from V and 2 bases from J, with 13 bases between. The CDR3 sequence is CASSPEGGDTDTQYF. The CDR3 DNA reads TGTGCCAGCAGCCCGGAGGGGGGCGACACAGATACGCAGTATTTT.

The V and J genes are TRBV15 and TRBJ2-3; 8 nucleotides agree with TRBD2. Germline values: CDR1 LNHNV, CDR2 YYDKDF (reference sequence). The junction had 5 bases not matched to a gene; V was cut back by 6 bases and J by 6 bases. The CDR3 extends over 13 amino acids. The CDR3 DNA reads TGTGCCACCAGGGGACTAGGTGATGATACGCAGTATTTT. Translated: CATRGLGDDTQYF.

The chain is built from TRBV10-3 and TRBJ2-5; tentatively, D is TRBD2 (6 bases). V gave up 8 bases and J gave up 2 bases, with 9 bases separating them. Germline V gene data show CDR1 as ENHRY and CDR2 as SYGVKD. This CDR3 has 12 residues. The CDR3 loop reads CAIGGGQETQYF. The CDR3 bases are TGTGCCATCGGTGGGGGGCAAGAGACCCAGTACTTC.

About this clone: At the DNA level, this CDR3 is encoded by other sequences in the same sample as well. The J gene is TRBJ2-5, the V gene TRBV7-2; no firm D call. Trimming pared 2 bases from V and 3 bases from J, leaving 1 base between. CDR1 is SGHTA, CDR2 FQGNSA, per germline. The CDR3 length is 11 residues. The CDR3 protein is CASSLKETQYF. As DNA, the CDR3 is TGTGCCAGCAGCTTAAAAGAGACCCAGTACTTC.

The J gene is TRBJ1-1, the V gene TRBV11-3; D is ambiguous. Germline CDR1 reads SGHNT; CDR2 reads YENEEA. The CDR3 is made up of 12 amino acids. The ends were cut back, 5 bases at V and 1 base at J, with 5 bases in the middle. For the CDR3, the DNA is TGTGCCAGCAGCCCCCGGAACACTGAAGCTTTCTTT. Its protein is CASSPRNTEAFF.

This clone occurred once. The V call is TRBV27, the J call TRBJ2-7, with TRBD2 matching 13 bases. The germline V gene has CDR1 MNHEY and CDR2 SMNVEV (reference sequence). The CDR3 runs to 15 residues. V dropped 3 bases and J dropped 7; count of bases not matched to a gene: 6. The CDR3 spells CASSFRTSGRSEQYF. The CDR3 DNA follows: TGTGCCAGCAGTTTCCGGACTAGCGGGAGAAGTGAGCAGTACTTC.

The chain is built from TRBV6-2 or TRBV6-3 and TRBJ2-1; weak D call: TRBD1 (5 bases). Germline V lookup: CDR1 MNHEY, CDR2 SVGEGT. The CDR3 runs 11 residues. V lost 2 bases, J lost 14 bases, and 10 bases lay in between. CDR3 coding DNA: TGTGCCAGCAGTTACATGGGCAGGGAGTTCTTC. The encoded protein is CASSYMGREFF.

The genes are TRBV24-1 and TRBJ2-5; D remains ambiguous. This CDR3 has 16 residues. V was trimmed by 5 bases and J by 0 bases, leaving 15 bases between them. The germline V gene has CDR1 KGHDR and CDR2 SFDVKD. CDR3 coding DNA: TGTGCCACCAGTGTGTCCCGGGTCGTGTACCAAGAGACCCAGTACTTC. Protein product: CATSVSRVVYQETQYF.

V gene TRBV10-3 combines with J gene TRBJ2-7, with TRBD1 matching over 7 bases. This CDR3 is 14 amino acids long. Germline V CDR1 and CDR2: ENHRY, SYGVKD. After removal of 6 bases from V and 6 bases from J, the junction contained 11 bases not matched to a gene. The CDR3 spells CAIRGRQGPAEQYF. The CDR3 DNA reads as TGTGCCATCAGGGGACGACAGGGCCCCGCCGAGCAGTACTTC.

There are many counts of this clone. The rearrangement links TRBV7-9 to TRBJ2-2, with D unresolved. Trimming took 4 bases from V and 6 from J, leaving 9 bases between them. The germline V gene encodes CDR1 SEHNR and CDR2 FQNEAQ (reference sequence). CDR3 length: 13 residues. The CDR3 DNA reads TGTGCCAGCAGCTCGCACCCGTCCGGGGAGCTGTTTTTT. It yields the protein CASSSHPSGELFF.

This sequence joins TRBV27 and TRBJ2-7; 13 nucleotides line up with TRBD2. The CDR3 has 17 residues. Losses at the gene ends were 4 bases for V and 4 bases for J; bases not matched to a gene: 10. Germline CDR1 reads MNHEY; CDR2 reads SMNVEV (reference sequence). The CDR3 region is CASSSIGTSGTAYEQYF. The CDR3 nucleotides are TGTGCCAGCAGTTCCATAGGGACTAGCGGGACCGCTTACGAGCAGTACTTC.

The gene calls are TRBV6-6 and TRBJ2-7; no definite D call. In germline, CDR1 is MNHNY, CDR2 SVGAGI (reference sequence). V was cut by 5 bases and J by 2 bases, with 13 bases left in between. The CDR3 runs 14 residues. CDR3 residues: CASSTPGRPYEQYF. The CDR3 DNA reads TGTGCCAGCAGTACACCGGGCCGTCCCTACGAGCAGTACTTC.